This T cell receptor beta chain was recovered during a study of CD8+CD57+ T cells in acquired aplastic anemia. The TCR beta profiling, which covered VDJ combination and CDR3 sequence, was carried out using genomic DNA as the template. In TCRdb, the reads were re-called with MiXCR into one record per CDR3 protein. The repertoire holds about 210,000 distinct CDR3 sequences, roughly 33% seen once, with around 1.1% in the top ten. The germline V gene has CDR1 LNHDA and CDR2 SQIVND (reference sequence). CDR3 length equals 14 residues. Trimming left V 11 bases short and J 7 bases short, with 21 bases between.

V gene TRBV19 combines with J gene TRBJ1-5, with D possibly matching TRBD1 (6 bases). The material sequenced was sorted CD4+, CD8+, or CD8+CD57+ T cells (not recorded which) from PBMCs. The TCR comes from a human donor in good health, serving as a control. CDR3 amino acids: CAAGVIRGRQPQHF. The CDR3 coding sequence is TGTGCCGCAGGCGTAATCAGGGGTCGACAGCCCCAGCATTTT.